The rows below give T cell receptor beta chains drawn from one sample of a study of blood T cell repertoires in COVID-19. TCRdb's table, derived via immunoSEQ multiplex PCR, lists solely in-frame clones and lacks some. Of about 220,000 clones in the sample, around 81% were seen once. Sequencing used peripheral blood. Receptors were obtained from a woman aged 55-70 years with acute or convalescent COVID-19. The CDR3 runs from the conserved cysteine through the conserved F or W. The D gene is left open where the match is weak. The size entry is marked missing in some rows and otherwise reads once, few, many or a size class.

size: NA; D: NA; V: TRBV10-3; J: TRBJ1-5; CDR3: CAISESPLRQGNQPQHF; DNA: TGTGCCATCAGTGAGTCACCCCTGCGACAGGGCAATCAGCCCCAGCATTTT
size: NA; D: TRBD1; V: TRBV27; J: TRBJ1-6; CDR3: CASSGQGASPLHF; DNA: TGTGCCAGCAGCGGACAGGGGGCTTCACCCCTCCACTTT
size: NA; D: TRBD2; V: TRBV7-2; J: TRBJ2-1; CDR3: CASSSRLAGSSYNEQFF; DNA: TGTGCCAGCAGCTCGCGACTAGCGGGGAGCTCCTACAATGAGCAGTTCTTC
size: once; D: NA; V: TRBV20-1; J: TRBJ1-4; CDR3: CSARVNEKLFF; DNA: TGCAGTGCTAGAGTAAATGAAAAACTGTTTTTT
size: NA; D: NA; V: TRBV4-1; J: TRBJ1-5; CDR3: CASSRVFASNQPQHF; DNA: TGCGCCAGCAGCCGAGTATTTGCTAGCAATCAGCCCCAGCATTTT
size: NA; D: NA; V: TRBV5-1; J: TRBJ1-2; CDR3: CASSPYLNTGSDSLF; DNA: TGCGCCAGCAGCCCTTACCTTAATACAGGGAGCGATTCCCTTTTC
size: NA; D: NA; V: TRBV12-3/TRBV12-4; J: TRBJ1-1; CDR3: CASSSGMNTEAFF; DNA: TGTGCCAGCAGTTCAGGGATGAACACTGAAGCTTTCTTT
size: NA; D: TRBD1; V: TRBV4-1; J: TRBJ1-2; CDR3: CASSQLGQGANYGYTF; DNA: TGCGCCAGCAGCCAACTGGGACAGGGAGCCAACTATGGCTACACCTTC
size: NA; D: NA; V: TRBV28; J: TRBJ2-5; CDR3: CASSFGGGTQYF; DNA: TGTGCCAGCAGTTTTGGGGGCGGGACCCAGTACTTC
size: once; D: TRBD2; V: TRBV28; J: TRBJ2-1; CDR3: CASSTSGGALNEQFF; DNA: TGTGCCAGCAGCACGAGCGGGGGGGCGCTAAATGAGCAGTTCTTC
size: NA; D: NA; V: TRBV9; J: TRBJ2-3; CDR3: CASSGGGLTDTQYF; DNA: TGTGCCAGCAGCGGAGGAGGGCTCACAGATACGCAGTATTTT
size: NA; D: NA; V: TRBV12-3/TRBV12-4; J: TRBJ1-1; CDR3: CASSVGEGTAFF; DNA: TGTGCCAGCAGTGTTGGGGAGGGAACGGCTTTCTTT
size: NA; D: NA; V: TRBV7-2; J: TRBJ2-7; CDR3: CASSLGGHEQYF; DNA: TGTGCCAGCAGCTTAGGTGGGCACGAGCAGTACTTC
size: NA; D: NA; V: TRBV6-2/TRBV6-3; J: TRBJ2-7; CDR3: CASSFNLARDSYEQYF; DNA: TGTGCCAGCAGTTTCAACCTAGCGAGGGATTCATACGAGCAGTACTTC
size: few; D: TRBD1; V: TRBV19; J: TRBJ1-3; CDR3: CASEDRDVRNTIYF; DNA: TGTGCCAGCGAAGACAGGGACGTCCGAAACACCATATATTTT
size: once; D: NA; V: TRBV30; J: TRBJ1-1; CDR3: CAWQTGLNTEAFF; DNA: TGTGCCTGGCAAACAGGGTTAAACACTGAAGCTTTCTTT
size: once; D: NA; V: TRBV5-6; J: TRBJ1-6; CDR3: CASSFSTGGTPLHF; DNA: TGTGCCAGCAGCTTCTCGACAGGTGGGACACCCCTCCACTTT
size: NA; D: NA; V: TRBV4-3; J: TRBJ1-3; CDR3: CASSQDRGYARVDGNTIYF; DNA: TGCGCCAGCAGCCAAGATAGGGGGTACGCTAGGGTGGATGGAAACACCATATATTTT
size: few; D: TRBD2; V: TRBV5-1; J: TRBJ2-7; CDR3: CASSLSSGGVSYEQYF; DNA: TGCGCCAGCAGCTTAAGTAGCGGGGGGGTCTCCTACGAGCAGTACTTC
size: NA; D: NA; V: TRBV7-9; J: TRBJ1-4; CDR3: CASSTVGRGEKLFF; DNA: TGTGCCAGCAGCACCGTTGGGAGGGGAGAAAAACTGTTTTTT
size: NA; D: TRBD2; V: TRBV10-3; J: TRBJ2-3; CDR3: CAISSTSGADTQYF; DNA: TGTGCCATCAGTTCAACTAGCGGTGCTGATACGCAGTATTTT
size: NA; D: NA; V: TRBV4-2; J: TRBJ1-5; CDR3: CASSQDLQGNQPQHF; DNA: TGTGCCAGCAGCCAAGATCTACAGGGAAATCAGCCCCAGCATTTT
size: once; D: TRBD1; V: TRBV5-1; J: TRBJ1-1; CDR3: CASSSATPGQGAEAFF; DNA: TGCGCCAGCAGCTCGGCCACCCCCGGACAGGGAGCTGAAGCTTTCTTT
size: NA; D: NA; V: TRBV28; J: TRBJ2-7; CDR3: CASRGAAAPREQYF; DNA: TGTGCCAGCAGAGGGGCGGCGGCCCCCCGCGAGCAGTACTTC
size: NA; D: TRBD1; V: TRBV6-1; J: TRBJ1-2; CDR3: CASSEGRQGHYGYTF; DNA: TGTGCCAGCAGTGAAGGTCGACAGGGCCACTATGGCTACACCTTC
size: few; D: NA; V: TRBV3-1/TRBV3-2; J: TRBJ2-2; CDR3: CASSLGTRNTGELFF; DNA: TGTGCCAGCAGCCTGGGGACAAGGAACACCGGGGAGCTGTTTTTT
size: NA; D: NA; V: TRBV30; J: TRBJ1-2; CDR3: CAWDAANYGYTF; DNA: TGTGCCTGGGATGCCGCGAACTATGGCTACACCTTC
size: NA; D: NA; V: TRBV9; J: TRBJ2-5; CDR3: CASSVGASEAHPKTQYF; DNA: TGTGCCAGCAGCGTAGGGGCTAGCGAAGCACATCCTAAGACCCAGTACTTC
size: once; D: NA; V: TRBV7-3; J: TRBJ2-5; CDR3: CASSQNPGYQETQYF; DNA: TGTGCCAGCAGCCAGAACCCGGGGTACCAAGAGACCCAGTACTTC
size: NA; D: TRBD2; V: TRBV7-6; J: TRBJ2-1; CDR3: CASSSSGGLHNEQFF; DNA: TGTGCCAGCAGCTCTAGCGGGGGGCTTCACAATGAGCAGTTCTTC
size: NA; D: TRBD2; V: TRBV14; J: TRBJ2-5; CDR3: CASSQSPTSGETQYF; DNA: TGTGCCAGCAGCCAATCTCCTACTAGCGGGGAGACCCAGTACTTC
size: NA; D: NA; V: TRBV3-1/TRBV3-2; J: TRBJ1-6; CDR3: CASSQELSSYNSPLHF; DNA: TGTGCCAGCAGCCAAGAGTTGAGCTCCTATAATTCACCCCTCCACTTT
size: few; D: TRBD1; V: TRBV30; J: TRBJ1-2; CDR3: CAWNRDSNYGYTF; DNA: TGTGCCTGGAACCGGGACAGTAACTATGGCTACACCTTC
size: NA; D: TRBD1; V: TRBV6-2/TRBV6-3; J: TRBJ1-2; CDR3: CASSYRQGPYGYTF; DNA: TGTGCCAGCAGTTATAGACAGGGACCCTATGGCTACACCTTC
size: few; D: TRBD2; V: TRBV6-2/TRBV6-3; J: TRBJ2-1; CDR3: CASSTPRRGGRNEQFF; DNA: TGTGCCAGCAGTACCCCACGGCGGGGGGGCAGGAATGAGCAGTTCTTC
size: few; D: TRBD1; V: TRBV2; J: TRBJ1-2; CDR3: CASSGDRGTHGYTF; DNA: TGTGCCAGCAGTGGGGACAGGGGGACTCATGGCTACACCTTC
size: NA; D: TRBD2; V: TRBV7-3; J: TRBJ2-3; CDR3: CASSLGGETDTQYF; DNA: TGTGCCAGCAGCTTAGGGGGGGAAACAGATACGCAGTATTTT
size: once; D: TRBD1; V: TRBV12-3/TRBV12-4; J: TRBJ2-5; CDR3: CASSGQGTETQYF; DNA: TGTGCCAGCAGTGGACAGGGTACAGAGACCCAGTACTTC
size: few; D: NA; V: TRBV10-3; J: TRBJ1-4; CDR3: CAIRPGTNEKLFF; DNA: TGTGCCATCAGGCCAGGTACTAATGAAAAACTGTTTTTT
size: NA; D: TRBD1; V: TRBV5-8; J: TRBJ1-2; CDR3: CASSPHRSGGYGYTF; DNA: TGTGCCAGCAGCCCTCATCGGTCAGGGGGCTATGGCTACACCTTC
size: few; D: TRBD1; V: TRBV27; J: TRBJ2-7; CDR3: CASSPGWDRGYEQYF; DNA: TGTGCCAGCAGCCCTGGCTGGGACAGGGGCTACGAGCAGTACTTC